The clone carrying this TCR beta chain was seen more than once but under ten times. The sample originates from a study of blood T cell repertoires in COVID-19. Whole-study context: Sites in the United States, Italy and Spain provided acute and convalescent COVID-19 samples.

The CDR3 has 13 residues. Trimming took 2 bases from V and 1 from J, leaving 6 bases between them. The V gene's germline CDR1 is SGHTA and CDR2 FQGNSA. In the original analysis: Counts of nucleated cells, estimated from reference gene primer amplification, were obtained. Clones were sequenced by immunoSEQ multiplex PCR, and TCRdb holds only the in-frame ones, with some missing. V and J calls and clone size are given by that table; D and trimming were obtained from the DNA. The sample shows roughly 350,000 clones, around 87% of them seen only once. Seattle-derived patients entered the study during active infection and were followed longitudinally.

The chain recombines TRBV7-2 with TRBJ2-7; no firm D call. The source of this sequence is a woman aged 45-60 years with COVID-19, enrolled during active disease. Material for sequencing was peripheral blood. CDR3 nucleotide sequence: TGTGCCAGCAGCTTACCAGGATCCTACGAGCAGTACTTC. Translated: CASSLPGSYEQYF.